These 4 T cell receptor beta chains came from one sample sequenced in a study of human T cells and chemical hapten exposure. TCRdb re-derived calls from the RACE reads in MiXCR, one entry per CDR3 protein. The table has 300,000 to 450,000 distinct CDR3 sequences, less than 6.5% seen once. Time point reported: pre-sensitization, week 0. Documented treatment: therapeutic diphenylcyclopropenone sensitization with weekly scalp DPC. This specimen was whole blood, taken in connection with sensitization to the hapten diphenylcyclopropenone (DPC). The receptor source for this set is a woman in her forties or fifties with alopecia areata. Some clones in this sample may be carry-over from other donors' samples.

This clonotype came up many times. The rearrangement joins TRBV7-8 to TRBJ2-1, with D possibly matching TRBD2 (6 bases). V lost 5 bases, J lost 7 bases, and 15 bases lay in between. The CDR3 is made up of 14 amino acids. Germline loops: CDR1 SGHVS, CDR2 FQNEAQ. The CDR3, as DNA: TGTGCCAGCAGCCCGAGGGACTCCAAAAATGAGCAGTTCTTC. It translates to CASSPRDSKNEQFF.

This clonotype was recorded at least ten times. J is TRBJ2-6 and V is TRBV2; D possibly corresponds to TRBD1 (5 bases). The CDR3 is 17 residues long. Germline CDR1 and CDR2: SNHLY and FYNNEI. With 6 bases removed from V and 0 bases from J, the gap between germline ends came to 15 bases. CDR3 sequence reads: CASRVREVVSGANVLTF. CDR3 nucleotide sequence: TGTGCCAGCAGAGTCAGGGAAGTGGTCTCTGGGGCCAACGTCCTGACTTTC.

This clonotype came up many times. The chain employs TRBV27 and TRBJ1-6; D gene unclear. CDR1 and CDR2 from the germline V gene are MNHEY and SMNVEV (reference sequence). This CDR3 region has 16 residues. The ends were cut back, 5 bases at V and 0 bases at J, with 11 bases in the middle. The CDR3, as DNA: TGTGCCAGCAGTCCGTTCCTGAGCTCCTATAATTCACCCCTCCACTTT. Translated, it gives CASSPFLSSYNSPLHF.

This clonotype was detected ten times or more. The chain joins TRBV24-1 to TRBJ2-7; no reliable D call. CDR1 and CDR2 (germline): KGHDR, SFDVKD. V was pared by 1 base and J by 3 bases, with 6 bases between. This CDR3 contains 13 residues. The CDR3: CATSDFPHYEQYF. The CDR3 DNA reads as TGTGCCACCAGTGATTTTCCCCACTACGAGCAGTACTTC.